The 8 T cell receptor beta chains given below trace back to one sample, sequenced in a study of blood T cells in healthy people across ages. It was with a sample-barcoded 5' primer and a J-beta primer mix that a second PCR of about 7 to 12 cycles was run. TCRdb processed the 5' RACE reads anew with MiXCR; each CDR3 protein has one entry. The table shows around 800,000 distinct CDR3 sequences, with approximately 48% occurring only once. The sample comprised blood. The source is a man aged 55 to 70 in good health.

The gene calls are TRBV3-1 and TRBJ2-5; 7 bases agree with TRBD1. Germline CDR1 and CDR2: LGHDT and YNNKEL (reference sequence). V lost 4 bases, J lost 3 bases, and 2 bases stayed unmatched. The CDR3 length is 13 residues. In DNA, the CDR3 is TGTGCCAGCAGCCGGGACAGCAAAGAGACCCAGTACTTC. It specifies CASSRDSKETQYF.

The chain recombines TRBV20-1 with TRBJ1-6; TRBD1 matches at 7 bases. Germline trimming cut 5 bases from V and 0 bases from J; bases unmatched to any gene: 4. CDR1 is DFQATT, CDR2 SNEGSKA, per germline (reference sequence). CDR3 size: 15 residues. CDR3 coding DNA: TGCAGTGCTTACAGGGGAAGCTCCTATAATTCACCCCTCCACTTT. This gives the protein CSAYRGSSYNSPLHF.

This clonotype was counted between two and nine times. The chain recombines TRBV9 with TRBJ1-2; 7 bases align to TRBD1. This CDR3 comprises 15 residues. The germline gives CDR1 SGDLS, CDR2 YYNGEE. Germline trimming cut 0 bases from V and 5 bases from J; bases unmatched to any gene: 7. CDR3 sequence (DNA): TGTGCCAGCAGCGTAGGGGCGGCAGGGGGTTATGGCTACACCTTC. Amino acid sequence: CASSVGAAGGYGYTF.

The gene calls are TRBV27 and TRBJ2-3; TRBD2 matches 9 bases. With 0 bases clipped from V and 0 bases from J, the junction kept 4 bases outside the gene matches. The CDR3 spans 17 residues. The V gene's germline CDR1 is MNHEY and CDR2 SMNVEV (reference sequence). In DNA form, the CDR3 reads TGTGCCAGCAGTTTATCAAGCGGGGGGTATAGCACAGATACGCAGTATTTT. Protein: CASSLSSGGYSTDTQYF.

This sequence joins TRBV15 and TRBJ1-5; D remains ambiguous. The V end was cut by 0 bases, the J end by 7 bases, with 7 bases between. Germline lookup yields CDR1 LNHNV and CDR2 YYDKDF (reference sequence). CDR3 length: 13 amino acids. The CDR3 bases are TGTGCCACCAGCAGAGATCCTAGCCAGCCCCAGCATTTT. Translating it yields CATSRDPSQPQHF.

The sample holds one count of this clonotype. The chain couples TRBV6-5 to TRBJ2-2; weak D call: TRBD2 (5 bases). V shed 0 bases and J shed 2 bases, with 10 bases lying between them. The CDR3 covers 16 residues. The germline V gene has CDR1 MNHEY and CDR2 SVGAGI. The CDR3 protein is CASSYSGVSNTGELFF. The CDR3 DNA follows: TGTGCCAGCAGTTACTCCGGGGTCTCCAACACCGGGGAGCTGTTTTTT.

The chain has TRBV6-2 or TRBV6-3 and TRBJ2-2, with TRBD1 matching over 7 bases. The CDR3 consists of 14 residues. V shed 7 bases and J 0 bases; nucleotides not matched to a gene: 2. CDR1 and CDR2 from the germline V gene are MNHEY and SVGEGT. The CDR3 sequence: CASKDRANTGELFF. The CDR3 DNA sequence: TGTGCCAGCAAAGACAGGGCGAACACCGGGGAGCTGTTTTTT.

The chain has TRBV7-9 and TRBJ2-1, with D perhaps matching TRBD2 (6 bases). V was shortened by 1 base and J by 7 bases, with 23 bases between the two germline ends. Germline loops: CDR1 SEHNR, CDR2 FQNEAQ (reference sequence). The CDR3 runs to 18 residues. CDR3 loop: CASSLEPTDLDYRNEQFF. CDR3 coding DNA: TGTGCCAGCAGCTTAGAACCTACCGACCTGGACTACCGGAATGAGCAGTTCTTC.